The present TCR beta chain was sequenced within a study of cytomegalovirus exposure and HLA in healthy donors. This CDR3 contains 15 residues. Trimming at V came to 10 bases and at J to 5 bases, leaving 11 bases not matched to a gene. Germline V gene sequence: CDR1 MNHNS, CDR2 SASEGT. Both 60 Vbeta primers and 13 Jbeta primers went into the PCR. Some clones are missing from TCRdb's copy, which holds only in-frame ones; the method was immunoSEQ multiplex PCR. Among 200,000 or so clones listed, approximately 81% were seen once. While unrecorded immune exposures were likely, the donors were nominally healthy when sampled.

The sequenced material came from PBMCs. This receptor was identified in a woman aged 18-29 years in good health and CMV-seropositive. The chain is built from TRBV6-1 and TRBJ2-2, with TRBD2 matching over 9 bases. This CDR3 reads CATSRGTSMTGELFF. The CDR3 coding sequence is TGTGCCACCTCACGCGGGACTAGCATGACCGGGGAGCTGTTTTTT.